This T cell receptor (beta chain) was profiled in a study of blood T cell repertoires in COVID-19. Across the whole study: The study drew acute and convalescent COVID-19 samples from the United States, Italy and Spain. Sample material is recorded as cDNA or gDNA derived from T cells, B-cell-depleted T cells, or PBMCs.

Source study methods: Amplification of reference gene primers was used by the study to estimate nucleated cell counts. Sequenced by immunoSEQ multiplex PCR; TCRdb stores in-frame clones only, minus some. V, J and clone size are those of that table, while D and trimming were read from the DNA. The data show about 84,000 clones, with 76% seen just once and over 6% held by the top ten. This receptor was obtained from a man aged 70 or older with acute or convalescent COVID-19. Source material: peripheral blood.

CDR3 sequence: CATSDQGQDYGYTF. As DNA, the CDR3 is TGTGCCACCAGTGACCAGGGACAGGACTATGGCTACACCTTC. The V gene is TRBV24-1, the J gene TRBJ1-2; TRBD1 aligns across 8 bases. The J segment lost 3 bases and the V segment lost 4 bases, leaving 3 bases of the junction unmatched. This CDR3 region has 14 residues. Germline values: CDR1 KGHDR, CDR2 SFDVKD.